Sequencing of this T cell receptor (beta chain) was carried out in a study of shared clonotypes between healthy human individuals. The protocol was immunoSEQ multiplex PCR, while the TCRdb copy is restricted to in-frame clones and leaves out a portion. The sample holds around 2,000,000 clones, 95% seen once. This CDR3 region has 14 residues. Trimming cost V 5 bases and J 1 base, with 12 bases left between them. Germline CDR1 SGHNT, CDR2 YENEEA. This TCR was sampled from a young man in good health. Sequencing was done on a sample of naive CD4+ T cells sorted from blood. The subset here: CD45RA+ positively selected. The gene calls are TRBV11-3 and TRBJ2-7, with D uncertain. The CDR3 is CASSPILGSYEQYF. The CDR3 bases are TGTGCCAGCAGCCCGATCCTGGGTTCCTACGAGCAGTACTTC.